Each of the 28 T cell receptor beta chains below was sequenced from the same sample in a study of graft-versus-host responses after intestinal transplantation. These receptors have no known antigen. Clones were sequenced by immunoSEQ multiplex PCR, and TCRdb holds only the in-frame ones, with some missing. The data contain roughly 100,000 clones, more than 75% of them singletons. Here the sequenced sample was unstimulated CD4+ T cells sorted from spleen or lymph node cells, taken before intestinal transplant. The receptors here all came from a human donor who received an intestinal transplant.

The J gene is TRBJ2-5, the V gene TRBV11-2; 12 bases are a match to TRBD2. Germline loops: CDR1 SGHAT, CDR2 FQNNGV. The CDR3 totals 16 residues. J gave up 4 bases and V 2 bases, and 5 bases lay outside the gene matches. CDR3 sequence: CASSLTSGLAGETQYF. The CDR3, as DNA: TGTGCCAGCAGCTTAACATCGGGACTAGCGGGAGAGACCCAGTACTTC.

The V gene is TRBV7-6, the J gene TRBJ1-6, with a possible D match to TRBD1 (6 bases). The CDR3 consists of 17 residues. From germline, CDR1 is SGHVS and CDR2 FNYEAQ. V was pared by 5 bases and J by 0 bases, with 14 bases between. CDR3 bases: TGTGCCAGCAGCGGTGACCAGGGGAGCTCCTATAATTCACCCCTCCACTTT. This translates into CASSGDQGSSYNSPLHF.

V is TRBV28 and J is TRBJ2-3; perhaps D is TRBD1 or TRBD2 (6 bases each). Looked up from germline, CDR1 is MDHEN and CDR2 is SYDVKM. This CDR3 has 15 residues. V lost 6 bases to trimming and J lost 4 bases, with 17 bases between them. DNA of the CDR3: TGTGCCAGCAGAGAGGCTGGGGGCGGGGCAGATACGCAGTATTTT. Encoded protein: CASREAGGGADTQYF.

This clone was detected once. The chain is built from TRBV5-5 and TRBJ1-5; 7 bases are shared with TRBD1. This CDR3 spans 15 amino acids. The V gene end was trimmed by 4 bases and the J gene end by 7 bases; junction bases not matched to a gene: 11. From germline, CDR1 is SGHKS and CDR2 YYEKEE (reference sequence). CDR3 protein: CASSVQQGKAQPQHF. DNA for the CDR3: TGTGCCAGCAGCGTCCAACAGGGGAAGGCCCAGCCCCAGCATTTT.

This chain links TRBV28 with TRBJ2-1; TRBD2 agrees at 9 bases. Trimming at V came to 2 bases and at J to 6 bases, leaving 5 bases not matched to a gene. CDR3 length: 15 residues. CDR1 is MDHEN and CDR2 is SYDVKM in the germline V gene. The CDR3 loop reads CASSLVAAGGNEQFF. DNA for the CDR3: TGTGCCAGCAGTTTAGTCGCAGCGGGAGGCAATGAGCAGTTCTTC.

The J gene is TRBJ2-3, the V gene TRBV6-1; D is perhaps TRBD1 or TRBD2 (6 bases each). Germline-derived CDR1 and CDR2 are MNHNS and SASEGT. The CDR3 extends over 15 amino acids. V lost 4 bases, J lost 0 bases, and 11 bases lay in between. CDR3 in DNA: TGTGCCAGCAGTGGCAGGGGAGGTAGCACAGATACGCAGTATTTT. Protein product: CASSGRGGSTDTQYF.

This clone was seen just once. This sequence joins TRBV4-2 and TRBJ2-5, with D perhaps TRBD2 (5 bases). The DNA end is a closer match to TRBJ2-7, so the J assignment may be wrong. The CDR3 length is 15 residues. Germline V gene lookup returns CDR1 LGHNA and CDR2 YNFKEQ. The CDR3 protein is CASSQGLARTYEQYF. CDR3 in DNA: TGTGCCAGCAGCCAAGGGTTAGCGCGTACCTACGAGCAGTACTTC.

CDR3 region: CAWSVTSGGIDTQYF. CDR3 coding DNA: TGTGCCTGGAGTGTGACTAGCGGGGGTATAGATACGCAGTATTTT. This rearrangement joins TRBV30 to TRBJ2-3; 12 bases are a match to TRBD2. Germline V gene lookup returns CDR1 GTSNPN and CDR2 SVGIG (reference sequence). V dropped 0 bases and J dropped 5; count of bases not matched to a gene: 3. The CDR3 totals 15 residues.

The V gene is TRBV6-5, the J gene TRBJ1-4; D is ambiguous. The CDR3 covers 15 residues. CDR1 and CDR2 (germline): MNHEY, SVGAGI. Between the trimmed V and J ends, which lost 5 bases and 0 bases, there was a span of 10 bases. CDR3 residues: CASSNRASTNEKLFF. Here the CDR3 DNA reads TGTGCCAGCAGTAACCGGGCCTCAACTAATGAAAAACTGTTTTTT.

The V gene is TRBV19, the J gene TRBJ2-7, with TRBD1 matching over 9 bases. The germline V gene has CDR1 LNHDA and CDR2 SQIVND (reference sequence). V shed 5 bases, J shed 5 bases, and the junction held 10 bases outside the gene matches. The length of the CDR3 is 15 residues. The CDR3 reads CASSSPGQGAHEQYF. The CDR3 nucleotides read TGTGCCAGTAGTTCACCGGGACAGGGTGCCCACGAGCAGTACTTC.

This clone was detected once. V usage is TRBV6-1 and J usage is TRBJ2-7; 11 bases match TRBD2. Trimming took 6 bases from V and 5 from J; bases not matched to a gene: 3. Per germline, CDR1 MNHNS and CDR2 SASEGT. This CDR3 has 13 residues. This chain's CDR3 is CASRTSGNHEQYF. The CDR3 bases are TGTGCCAGCAGGACTAGCGGGAACCACGAGCAGTACTTC.

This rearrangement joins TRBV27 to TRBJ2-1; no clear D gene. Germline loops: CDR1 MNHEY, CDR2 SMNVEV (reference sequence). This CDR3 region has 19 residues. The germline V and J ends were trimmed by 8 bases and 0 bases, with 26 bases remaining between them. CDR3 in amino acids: CASGVGRRSGISSYNEQFF. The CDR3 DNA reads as TGTGCCAGCGGGGTGGGCCGTCGTTCGGGTATTAGCTCCTACAATGAGCAGTTCTTC.

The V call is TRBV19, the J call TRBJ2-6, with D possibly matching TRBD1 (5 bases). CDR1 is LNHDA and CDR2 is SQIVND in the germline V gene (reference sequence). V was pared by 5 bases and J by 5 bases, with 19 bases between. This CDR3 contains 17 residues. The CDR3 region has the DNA TGTGCCAGTAGTCACCTCCGGACACAAAGTCGGGCCAACGTCCTGACTTTC. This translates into CASSHLRTQSRANVLTF.

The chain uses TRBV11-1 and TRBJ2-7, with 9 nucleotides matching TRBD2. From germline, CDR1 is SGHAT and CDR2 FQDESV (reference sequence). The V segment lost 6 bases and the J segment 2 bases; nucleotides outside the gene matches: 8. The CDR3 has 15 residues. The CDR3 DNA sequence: TGTGCCAGCAGACACAGCGGGGGGCTCACCTACGAGCAGTACTTC. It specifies CASRHSGGLTYEQYF.

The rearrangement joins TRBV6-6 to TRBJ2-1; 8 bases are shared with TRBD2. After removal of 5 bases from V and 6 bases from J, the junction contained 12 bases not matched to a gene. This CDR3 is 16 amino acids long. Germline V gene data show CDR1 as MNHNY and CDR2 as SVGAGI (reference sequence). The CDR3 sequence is CASSPSAGGPLNEQFF. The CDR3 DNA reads TGTGCCAGCAGTCCGAGCGCGGGAGGACCCCTCAATGAGCAGTTCTTC.

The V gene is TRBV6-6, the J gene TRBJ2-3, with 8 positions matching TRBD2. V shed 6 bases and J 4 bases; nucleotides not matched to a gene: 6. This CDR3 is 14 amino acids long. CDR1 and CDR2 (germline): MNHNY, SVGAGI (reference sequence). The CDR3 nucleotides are TGTGCCAGCAGCGACCGGGGGGGTCCAGATACGCAGTATTTT. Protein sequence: CASSDRGGPDTQYF.

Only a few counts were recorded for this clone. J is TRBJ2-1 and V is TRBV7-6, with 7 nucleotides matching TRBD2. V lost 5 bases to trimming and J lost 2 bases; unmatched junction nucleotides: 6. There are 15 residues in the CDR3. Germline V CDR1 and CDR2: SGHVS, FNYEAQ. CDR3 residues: CASSPLAGAYNEQFF. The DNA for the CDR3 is TGTGCCAGCAGCCCCCTGGCGGGAGCCTACAATGAGCAGTTCTTC.

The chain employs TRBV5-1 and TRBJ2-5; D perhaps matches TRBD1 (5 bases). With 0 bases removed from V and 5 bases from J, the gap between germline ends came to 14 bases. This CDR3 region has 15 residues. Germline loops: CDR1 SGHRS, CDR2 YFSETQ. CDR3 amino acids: CASSLGDGPGETQYF. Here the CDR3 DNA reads TGCGCCAGCAGCTTGGGGGATGGCCCAGGGGAGACCCAGTACTTC.

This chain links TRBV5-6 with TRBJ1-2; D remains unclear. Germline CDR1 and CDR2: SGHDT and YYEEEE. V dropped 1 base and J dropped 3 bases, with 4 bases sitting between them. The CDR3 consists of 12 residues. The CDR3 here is CASSLLHYGYTF. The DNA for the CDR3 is TGTGCCAGCAGCTTGCTGCACTATGGCTACACCTTC.

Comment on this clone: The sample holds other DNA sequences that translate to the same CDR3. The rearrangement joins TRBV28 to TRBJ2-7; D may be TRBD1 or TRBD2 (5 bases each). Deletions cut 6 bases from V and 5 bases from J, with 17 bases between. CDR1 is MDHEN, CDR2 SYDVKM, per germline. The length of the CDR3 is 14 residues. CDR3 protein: CASRGPGGTDEQYF. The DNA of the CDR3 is TGTGCCAGCAGGGGACCTGGAGGCACGGACGAGCAGTACTTC.

CDR3 nucleotide sequence: TGTGCCAGCAGTAGGAGCGGGAGTGAAGAGACCCAGTACTTC. Translation gives CASSRSGSEETQYF. J is TRBJ2-5 and V is TRBV6-6, with 8 bases aligning to TRBD2. CDR3 length: 14 residues. Germline lookup yields CDR1 MNHNY and CDR2 SVGAGI (reference sequence). V trimming: 5 bases; J trimming: 3 bases; junction bases outside the gene matches: 5.

CDR3 region: CASNLRMSGSTDTQYF. The DNA for the CDR3 is TGTGCCAGCAATCTACGTATGAGCGGGAGCACAGATACGCAGTATTTT. The V call is TRBV6-6, the J call TRBJ2-3, with D possibly being TRBD2 (6 bases). The CDR3 is 16 residues long. V was trimmed by 7 bases and J by 0 bases, leaving 17 bases between them. Germline V gene data show CDR1 as MNHNY and CDR2 as SVGAGI (reference sequence).

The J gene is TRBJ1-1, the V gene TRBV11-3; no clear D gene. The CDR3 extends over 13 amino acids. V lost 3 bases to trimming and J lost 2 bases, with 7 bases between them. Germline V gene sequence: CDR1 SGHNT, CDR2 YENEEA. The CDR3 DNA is TGTGCCAGCAGCTTCGGACTAAACACTGAAGCTTTCTTT. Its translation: CASSFGLNTEAFF.

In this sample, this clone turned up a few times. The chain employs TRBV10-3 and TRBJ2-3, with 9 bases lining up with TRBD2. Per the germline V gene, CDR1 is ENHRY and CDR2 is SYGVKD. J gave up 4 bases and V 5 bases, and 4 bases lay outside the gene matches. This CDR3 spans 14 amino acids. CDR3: CAISRTSEADTQYF. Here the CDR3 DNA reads TGTGCCATCAGTCGGACTAGCGAGGCAGATACGCAGTATTTT.

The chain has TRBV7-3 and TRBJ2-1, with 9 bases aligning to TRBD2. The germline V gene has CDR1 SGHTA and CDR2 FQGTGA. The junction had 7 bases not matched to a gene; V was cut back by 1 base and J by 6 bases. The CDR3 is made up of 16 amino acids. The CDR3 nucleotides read TGTGCCAGCAGCTTAAGTGCGGGAGGGCCTTTCAATGAGCAGTTCTTC. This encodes CASSLSAGGPFNEQFF.

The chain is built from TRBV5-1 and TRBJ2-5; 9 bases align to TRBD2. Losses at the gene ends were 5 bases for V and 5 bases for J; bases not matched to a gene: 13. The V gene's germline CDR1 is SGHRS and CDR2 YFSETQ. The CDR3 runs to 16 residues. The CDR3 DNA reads TGCGCCAGCAGGCGACTAGCGGTCGTTCAGGGGGAGACCCAGTACTTC. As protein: CASRRLAVVQGETQYF.

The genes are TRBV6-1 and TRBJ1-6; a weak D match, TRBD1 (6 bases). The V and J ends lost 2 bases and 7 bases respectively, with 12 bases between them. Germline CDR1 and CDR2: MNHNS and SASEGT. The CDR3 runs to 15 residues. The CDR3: CASSENRVFNSPLHF. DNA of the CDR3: TGTGCCAGCAGTGAAAACAGGGTCTTCAATTCACCCCTCCACTTT.

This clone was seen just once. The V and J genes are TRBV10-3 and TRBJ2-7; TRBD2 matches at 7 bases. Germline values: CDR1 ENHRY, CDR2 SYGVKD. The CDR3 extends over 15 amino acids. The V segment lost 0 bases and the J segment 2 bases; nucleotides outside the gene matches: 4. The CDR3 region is CAISESLADPYEQYF. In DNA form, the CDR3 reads TGTGCCATCAGTGAGTCCCTAGCGGATCCCTACGAGCAGTACTTC.